These 5 T cell receptor beta chains were sequenced from one sample in a study of monozygotic twins with inflammatory bowel disease. TCRdb derives one entry per CDR3 protein from the 5' RACE reads, leaving out DNA. The specimen's table records roughly 300,000 distinct CDR3 sequences. The source material was blood. The origin of the receptors is a human donor with ulcerative colitis or Crohn's disease, or a healthy co-twin of an affected twin (not recorded which).

The rearrangement links TRBV27 to TRBJ2-7; TCRdb gives TRBD1 as the D gene, but with no DNA this cannot be confirmed. The germline V gene encodes CDR1 MNHEY and CDR2 SMNVEV (reference sequence). This CDR3 spans 13 amino acids. The CDR3 region is CASSLDRLGEQYF.

The chain has TRBV5-1 and TRBJ2-1; the D call of TRBD1 rests on TCRdb alone, since no DNA is present to check it. CDR1 SGHRS and CDR2 YFSETQ come from the germline V gene. CDR3 length equals 16 residues. CDR3 protein: CASSPTGTGNPNEQFF.

CDR3 sequence reads: CASSLTTSGRGRNEQFF. V usage is TRBV7-2 and J usage is TRBJ2-1; no DNA is available, so the TRBD2 call from TCRdb remains unchecked. CDR3 size: 17 residues. Per the germline V gene, CDR1 is SGHTA and CDR2 is FQGNSA.

The rearrangement links TRBV12-3 or TRBV12-4 to TRBJ2-3. The CDR3 sequence is 18 residues long. Here the CDR3 reads CASSLGRREARGTDTQYF.

The rearrangement joins TRBV4-1 to TRBJ1-4; no DNA is available, so the TRBD1 call from TCRdb remains unchecked. The CDR3 runs to 15 residues. CDR1 MGHRA and CDR2 YSYEKL come from the germline V gene. The CDR3 region is CASSQTTGGDEKLFF.